The 17 T cell receptor beta chains reported below all come from one sample, sequenced in a study of blood T cell repertoires in COVID-19. Measured with immunoSEQ multiplex PCR; TCRdb has only the in-frame clones, and not every one. In the table there are roughly 63,000 clones, around 80% of which are singletons. Sequenced sample: peripheral blood. The receptors were gathered from a human donor in a cohort sampled during active COVID-19.

The chain has TRBV7-9 and TRBJ2-1, with D perhaps TRBD2 (5 bases). This CDR3 is 14 amino acids long. Trimming left V 5 bases short and J 8 bases short, with 16 bases between. Germline lookup yields CDR1 SEHNR and CDR2 FQNEAQ (reference sequence). CDR3 in amino acids: CASSESGPGDEQFF. DNA of the CDR3: TGTGCCAGCAGCGAAAGCGGCCCTGGGGATGAGCAGTTCTTC. Complete variable domain (other parts from reference TRBV7-9 and TRBJ2-1): DTGVSQNPRHKITKRGQNVTFRCDPISEHNRLYWYRQTLGQGPEFLTYFQNEAQLEKSRLLSDRFSAERPKGSFSTLEIQRTEQGDSAMYLCASSESGPGDEQFFGPGTRLTVL.

The chain combines TRBV4-3 with TRBJ2-1; 13 bases match TRBD2. CDR3 size: 17 residues. Germline V lookup: CDR1 LGHNA, CDR2 YSLEER. Germline trimming cut 3 bases from V and 4 bases from J; bases unmatched to any gene: 6. CDR3 nucleotide sequence: TGCGCCAGCAGCCACCCTACTAGCGGGGGGGGATACAATGAGCAGTTCTTC. Translating gives CASSHPTSGGGYNEQFF.

V gene TRBV5-4 combines with J gene TRBJ2-4, with TRBD1 matching over 9 bases. This CDR3 is 14 amino acids long. The germline V gene has CDR1 SGHNT and CDR2 YYREEE (reference sequence). Unmatched junction bases numbered 3, after V lost 3 bases and J lost 5 bases. CDR3 sequence: CASSWDRAQNIQYF. CDR3 DNA: TGTGCCAGCAGCTGGGACAGGGCCCAAAACATTCAGTACTTC.

V gene TRBV11-3 combines with J gene TRBJ2-7; the match to TRBD1 covers 8 bases. The CDR3 sequence is 18 residues long. In germline, CDR1 is SGHNT, CDR2 YENEEA. Trimming at V came to 8 bases and at J to 0 bases, leaving 18 bases not matched to a gene. This CDR3 reads CASFSDRAFSLSSYEQYF. The CDR3 DNA reads TGTGCCAGCTTTTCGGACAGGGCCTTCTCGTTGAGCTCCTACGAGCAGTACTTC.

The chain links TRBV19 to TRBJ1-2; weak D call: TRBD1 (6 bases). This CDR3 has 13 residues. Trimming pared 2 bases from V and 8 bases from J, leaving 12 bases between. Germline values: CDR1 LNHDA, CDR2 SQIVND (reference sequence). DNA of the CDR3: TGTGCCAGTAGTATATCAGGGGTCCTGGGCTACACCTTC. Protein: CASSISGVLGYTF.

This chain joins TRBV2 and TRBJ1-2; no firm D call. CDR1 and CDR2 from the germline V gene are SNHLY and FYNNEI. Trimming took 3 bases from V and 8 from J, leaving 7 bases between them. This CDR3 contains 11 residues. The CDR3 region is CASSDRPGYTF. CDR3 DNA sequence: TGTGCCAGCAGTGACAGGCCCGGCTACACCTTC.

This chain connects TRBV19 to TRBJ2-1; 14 bases are shared with TRBD2. The V and J ends lost 6 bases and 6 bases, in that order; junction bases with no gene match: 4. Germline CDR1 LNHDA, CDR2 SQIVND (reference sequence). The CDR3 sequence is 15 residues long. The CDR3 bases are TGTGCCAGTAGCAGGACTAGCGGGAGGAGCAATGAGCAGTTCTTC. Protein product: CASSRTSGRSNEQFF. The whole variable domain, filled in from reference TRBV19 and TRBJ2-1, reads DGGITQSPKYLFRKEGQNVTLSCEQNLNHDAMYWYRQDPGQGLRLIYYSQIVNDFQKGDIAEGYSVSREKKESFPLTVTSAQKNPTAFYLCASSRTSGRSNEQFFGPGTRLTVL.

In this sample, this clone turned up a few times. V usage is TRBV30 and J usage is TRBJ1-5, with TRBD1 as a possible D gene (5 bases). The V end was cut by 1 base, the J end by 6 bases, with 16 bases between. The germline V gene encodes CDR1 GTSNPN and CDR2 SVGIG (reference sequence). This CDR3 region has 15 residues. The CDR3 region has the DNA TGTGCCTGGAGTGAAGGCAGGGCGATTGCTCAGCCCCAGCATTTT. It specifies CAWSEGRAIAQPQHF.

The chain recombines TRBV10-2 with TRBJ2-1; TRBD2 agrees at 7 bases. V gave up 2 bases and J gave up 9 bases; unmatched junction bases: 4. The CDR3 extends over 13 amino acids. Per the germline V gene, CDR1 is WSHSY and CDR2 is SAAADI. The CDR3 loop reads CASSEGREGEQFF. In DNA, the CDR3 is TGCGCCAGCAGTGAGGGTAGGGAGGGTGAGCAGTTCTTC.

This clone is deemed medium-sized. This chain joins TRBV19 and TRBJ2-1; a possible D gene is TRBD1 (6 bases). Germline assignment: CDR1 LNHDA and CDR2 SQIVND (reference sequence). This CDR3 has 15 amino acids. V lost 1 base to trimming and J lost 6 bases, with 13 bases between them. The CDR3 region is CASSIAARGFNEQFF. The CDR3 DNA reads as TGTGCCAGTAGTATAGCGGCCAGGGGATTCAATGAGCAGTTCTTC. The whole variable domain, filled in from reference TRBV19 and TRBJ2-1, reads DGGITQSPKYLFRKEGQNVTLSCEQNLNHDAMYWYRQDPGQGLRLIYYSQIVNDFQKGDIAEGYSVSREKKESFPLTVTSAQKNPTAFYLCASSIAARGFNEQFFGPGTRLTVL.

This chain links TRBV18 with TRBJ2-7, with a weak D call TRBD1 (6 bases). CDR3 length: 12 residues. The V gene lost 4 bases and the J gene lost 5 bases, with 9 bases spanning the gap. CDR1 KGHSH and CDR2 LQKENI come from the germline V gene. This CDR3 reads CASSRPGDEQYF. The CDR3 region has the DNA TGTGCCAGCTCACGCCCAGGGGACGAGCAGTACTTC.

The rearrangement joins TRBV30 to TRBJ1-1; D unresolved. Trimming pared 3 bases from V and 1 base from J, leaving 12 bases between. The CDR3 has 14 residues. Looked up from germline, CDR1 is GTSNPN and CDR2 is SVGIG (reference sequence). The CDR3 bases are TGTGCCTGGAGCAGAGGAGCAGAGAACACTGAAGCTTTCTTT. It codes for CAWSRGAENTEAFF.

This chain joins TRBV28 and TRBJ2-1; D perhaps matches TRBD2 (6 bases). The CDR3 runs to 17 residues. V was pared by 6 bases and J by 2 bases, with 20 bases between. Germline V gene sequence: CDR1 MDHEN, CDR2 SYDVKM. The CDR3 DNA reads TGTGCCAGCAGCCTTACGTGGGCGCGGAGGGCCTACAATGAGCAGTTCTTC. Translation: CASSLTWARRAYNEQFF.

A few counts support this clone. This chain connects TRBV7-2 to TRBJ2-7; 11 nucleotides line up with TRBD1. Unmatched junction bases numbered 7, after V lost 5 bases and J lost 4 bases. Germline V gene sequence: CDR1 SGHTA, CDR2 FQGNSA. This CDR3 region has 15 residues. The CDR3 nucleotides are TGTGCCAGCAGCCTAGGACAGGGGGCGTTATACGAGCAGTACTTC. Protein: CASSLGQGALYEQYF.

The rearrangement joins TRBV6-5 to TRBJ2-2; 8 bases align to TRBD1. CDR3 length: 15 residues. The ends lost 6 bases at V and 0 bases at J; junction bases unmatched: 3. The germline V gene encodes CDR1 MNHEY and CDR2 SVGAGI. The CDR3 region has the DNA TGTGCCAGCAGGACAGGGGCCACGAACACCGGGGAGCTGTTTTTT. This gives the protein CASRTGATNTGELFF.

This chain uses TRBV4-3 with TRBJ2-2; 10 bases map to TRBD2. Germline trimming cut 4 bases from V and 0 bases from J; bases unmatched to any gene: 8. This CDR3 is 18 amino acids long. The germline gives CDR1 LGHNA, CDR2 YSLEER. Here the CDR3 reads CASSPVLAGGPNTGELFF. The CDR3 DNA follows: TGCGCCAGCAGCCCCGTTTTAGCGGGAGGCCCGAACACCGGGGAGCTGTTTTTT.

This clone came up a few times. The chain uses TRBV24-1 and TRBJ2-1; a possible D gene is TRBD2 (5 bases). Germline V lookup: CDR1 KGHDR, CDR2 SFDVKD. The CDR3 runs to 17 residues. Trimming left V 2 bases short and J 6 bases short, with 19 bases between. CDR3 coding DNA: TGTGCCACCAGTGATTCTTCCCGGAGGTGGTTTGGCAATGAGCAGTTCTTC. Translated: CATSDSSRRWFGNEQFF.